Below, 11 T cell receptor beta chains from the same sample are listed, as sequenced in a study of T-cell reconstitution after alpha-beta-depleted transplantation in children. Unique molecular identifiers were built into the TCRbeta library. One entry per CDR3 protein, called by TCRdb with MiXCR from the PCR reads. The table lists under 400,000 distinct CDR3 sequences, 20% to 30% of them singletons. The sequenced sample was PBMCs, mostly from graft donor cells, obtained 180 days after TCRalphabeta/CD19-depleted stem cell transplant. The receptor set was obtained from a male patient younger than 18 who had a stem cell transplant for acute lymphoblastic leukemia, so the T cells may come from the graft donor.

This clonotype was observed a handful of times. This chain uses TRBV9 with TRBJ1-5; no clear D gene. The CDR3 has 18 amino acids. Germline loops: CDR1 SGDLS, CDR2 YYNGEE. The V and J ends lost 0 bases and 9 bases respectively, with 25 bases between them. CDR3 in DNA: TGTGCCAGCAGCGTAGCTCGGCGGGGAACTCCCTCCGAAGGGCCCCAGCATTTT. It is translated as CASSVARRGTPSEGPQHF.

This clonotype has just a few counts. The chain uses TRBV7-9 and TRBJ2-1; the match to TRBD2 covers 12 bases. CDR1 SEHNR and CDR2 FQNEAQ come from the germline V gene (reference sequence). This CDR3 has 15 amino acids. J gave up 4 bases and V 5 bases, and 3 bases lay outside the gene matches. CDR3 sequence: CASSIGTSGYNEQFF. In DNA form, the CDR3 reads TGTGCCAGCAGCATCGGGACTAGCGGGTACAATGAGCAGTTCTTC.

The sample holds a few counts of this clonotype. The V and J genes are TRBV6-1 and TRBJ2-5, with a tentative D call TRBD1 (5 bases). The CDR3 has 16 residues. Deletions cut 7 bases from V and 5 bases from J, with 23 bases between. The germline CDR1 and CDR2 sequences are MNHNS and SASEGT. The CDR3, as DNA: TGTGCCAGCATACCAGAACCAGTGCTTAAGGGGGAGACCCAGTACTTC. Translating gives CASIPEPVLKGETQYF.

This clonotype came up many times. The chain joins TRBV5-1 to TRBJ2-1; D may be TRBD1 (6 bases). This CDR3 has 17 residues. Germline-derived CDR1 and CDR2 are SGHRS and YFSETQ. V lost 0 bases and J lost 4, with 17 bases in between. The chain's CDR3 is CASSLDRESVLYNEQFF. The CDR3 nucleotides are TGCGCCAGCAGCTTGGACAGGGAGTCTGTACTTTACAATGAGCAGTTCTTC.

CDR3 region: CASSAAGATDEQYF. In DNA, the CDR3 is TGTGCCAGCAGCGCTGCCGGGGCGACTGACGAGCAGTACTTC. V is TRBV9 and J is TRBJ2-7; either TRBD1 or TRBD2 may fit D (5 bases each). The germline gives CDR1 SGDLS, CDR2 YYNGEE. The CDR3 is 14 amino acids. Deletions cut 3 bases from V and 5 bases from J, with 15 bases between.

The chain recombines TRBV7-3 with TRBJ2-5, with TRBD2 as a possible D gene (6 bases). The CDR3 extends over 13 amino acids. Trimming removed 1 base at V and 10 bases at J, with 13 bases between. Germline loops: CDR1 SGHTA, CDR2 FQGTGA. CDR3 coding DNA: TGTGCCAGCAGCTTAATGCTCGGGAGCGGCCAGTACTTC. Protein: CASSLMLGSGQYF.

A single count supports this clonotype. An end of the junction differs from the germline gene, which may be a read error. This chain connects TRBV27 to TRBJ2-5; TRBD1 agrees at 12 bases. The CDR3 runs 15 residues. Looked up from germline, CDR1 is MNHEY and CDR2 is SMNVEV (reference sequence). DNA for the CDR3: TGTGCCAGCAGTTCCCGGGACAGGGGGCAAGGGACCCAGTACTTC. Encoded protein: CASSSRDRGQGTQYF.

Regarding this clonotype: Just one base apart from a much larger clone, this may be a read error. As DNA, the CDR3 is TGCGCCAGCAGCTTGTTCCACTACGAGCAGTACTTC. This codes for CASSLFHYEQYF. This rearrangement joins TRBV5-1 to TRBJ2-7, with no clear D. V was pared by 1 base and J by 3 bases, with 5 bases between. Germline assignment: CDR1 SGHRS and CDR2 YFSETQ. The length of the CDR3 is 12 residues.

The chain uses TRBV4-2 and TRBJ2-5, with 14 bases identical to TRBD2. Per the germline V gene, CDR1 is LGHNA and CDR2 is YNFKEQ. CDR3 size: 16 residues. The trim removed 3 bases at V and 4 bases at J, leaving 4 bases unmatched. For the CDR3, the DNA is TGTGCCAGCAGCCACGTGGGACTAGCGGGAGCAGAGACCCAGTACTTC. Encoded protein: CASSHVGLAGAETQYF.

This clonotype was counted only a few times. This sequence joins TRBV12-3 or TRBV12-4 and TRBJ2-7; unclear D gene. V shed 3 bases and J shed 1 base, with 7 bases lying between them. The CDR3 covers 13 residues. The CDR3 DNA follows: TGTGCCAGCAGTTTTGGGGATTCCTACGAGCAGTACTTC. Its protein product is CASSFGDSYEQYF.

The J gene is TRBJ2-7, the V gene TRBV25-1; 7 positions agree with TRBD1. The CDR3 length is 14 residues. Germline loops: CDR1 MGHDK, CDR2 SYGVNS. The junction had 7 bases not matched to a gene; V was cut back by 5 bases and J by 3 bases. The CDR3 bases are TGTGCCAGCAGTAGCCGACAGGGAGTCTACGAGCAGTACTTC. Translation: CASSSRQGVYEQYF.